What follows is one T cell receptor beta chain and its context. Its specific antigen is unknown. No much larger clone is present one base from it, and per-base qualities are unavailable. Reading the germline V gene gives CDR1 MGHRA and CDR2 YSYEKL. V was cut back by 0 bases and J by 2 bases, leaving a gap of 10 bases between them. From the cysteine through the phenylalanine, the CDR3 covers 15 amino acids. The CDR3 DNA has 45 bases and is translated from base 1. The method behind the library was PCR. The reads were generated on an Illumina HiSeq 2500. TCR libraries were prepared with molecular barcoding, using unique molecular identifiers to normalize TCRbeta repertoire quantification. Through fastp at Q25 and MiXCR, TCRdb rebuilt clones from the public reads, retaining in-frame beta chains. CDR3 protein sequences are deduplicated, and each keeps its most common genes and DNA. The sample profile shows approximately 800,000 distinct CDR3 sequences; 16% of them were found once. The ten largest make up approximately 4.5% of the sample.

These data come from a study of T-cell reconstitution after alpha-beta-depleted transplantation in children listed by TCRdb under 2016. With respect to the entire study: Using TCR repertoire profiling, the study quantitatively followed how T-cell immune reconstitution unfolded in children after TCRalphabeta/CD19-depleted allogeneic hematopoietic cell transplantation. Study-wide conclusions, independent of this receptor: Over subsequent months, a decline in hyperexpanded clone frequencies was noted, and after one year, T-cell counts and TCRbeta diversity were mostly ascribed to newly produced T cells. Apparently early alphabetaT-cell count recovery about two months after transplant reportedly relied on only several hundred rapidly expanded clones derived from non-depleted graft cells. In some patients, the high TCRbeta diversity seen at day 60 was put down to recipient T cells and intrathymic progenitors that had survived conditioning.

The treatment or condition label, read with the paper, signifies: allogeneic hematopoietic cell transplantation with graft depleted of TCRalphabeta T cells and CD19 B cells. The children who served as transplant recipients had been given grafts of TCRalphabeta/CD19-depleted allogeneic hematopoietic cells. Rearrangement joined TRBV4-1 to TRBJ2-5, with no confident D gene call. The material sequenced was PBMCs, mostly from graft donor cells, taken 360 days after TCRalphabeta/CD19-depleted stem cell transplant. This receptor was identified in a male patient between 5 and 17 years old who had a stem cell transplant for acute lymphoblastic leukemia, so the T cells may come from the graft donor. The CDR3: CASSQESYLQETQYF. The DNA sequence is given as TGCGCCAGCAGCCAAGAATCGTACCTACAAGAGACCCAGTACTTC.